The 28 T cell receptor beta chains below were found in one sample sequenced in a study of T cells expressing NK-cell markers. Reanalyzing the 5' RACE reads, TCRdb keeps one entry per CDR3 protein, without DNA. Recorded for this sample: under 500,000 distinct CDR3 sequences. Sequences were obtained from blood T cells: a sorted CD56 or NKG2C T cell subset, CD4+ or CD8+ T cells, or bulk PBMC T cells (not recorded which). Source of these receptors: a woman between 18 and 75 years old in good health.

V gene TRBV7-2 combines with J gene TRBJ2-1; TCRdb gives TRBD2 as the D gene, but with no DNA this cannot be confirmed. The CDR3 has 17 residues. From germline, CDR1 is SGHTA and CDR2 FQGNSA. This CDR3 reads CASSRRTSGGEYNEQFF.

The chain combines TRBV9 with TRBJ2-1; TCRdb calls TRBD2, which cannot be checked without DNA. The germline CDR1 and CDR2 sequences are SGDLS and YYNGEE. The CDR3 runs to 15 residues. The CDR3 loop is CASSVGGLGYNEQFF.

V and J are TRBV6-1 and TRBJ2-7; the TRBD1 assignment by TCRdb is unverifiable without DNA. Germline lookup yields CDR1 MNHNS and CDR2 SASEGT. The CDR3 totals 14 residues. The CDR3 spells CATLPGTTSYEQYF.

The J gene is TRBJ2-3, the V gene TRBV20-1; TCRdb designates TRBD1, a call that cannot be tested without DNA. The CDR3 spans 17 residues. Germline values: CDR1 DFQATT, CDR2 SNEGSKA (reference sequence). The CDR3 here is CSATHRRDGAYTDTQYF.

The chain is built from TRBV30 and TRBJ2-3. Germline values: CDR1 GTSNPN, CDR2 SVGIG (reference sequence). CDR3 length: 11 residues. The CDR3 sequence: CAWDDLDTQYF.

The chain couples TRBV20-1 to TRBJ1-6. Germline V gene lookup returns CDR1 DFQATT and CDR2 SNEGSKA (reference sequence). CDR3 length: 16 residues. The CDR3 spells CSATRDAGGVRSPLHF.

The chain couples TRBV12-3 or TRBV12-4 to TRBJ2-2; with no DNA, the TCRdb D assignment of TRBD1 cannot be verified. This CDR3 is built from 14 residues. The CDR3 sequence: CASSPDRGPGELFF.

The chain links TRBV18 to TRBJ2-2. The CDR3 is made up of 15 amino acids. Germline values: CDR1 KGHSH, CDR2 LQKENI. The CDR3 is CASSPGVGGTGELFF.

This rearrangement joins TRBV5-1 to TRBJ2-5. From germline, CDR1 is SGHRS and CDR2 YFSETQ. The CDR3 contains 13 residues. The chain's CDR3 is CASSVTGSKTQYF.

J is TRBJ2-3 and V is TRBV5-5; with no DNA, the TCRdb D assignment of TRBD2 cannot be verified. The CDR3 contains 16 residues. Germline V gene lookup returns CDR1 SGHKS and CDR2 YYEKEE (reference sequence). CDR3 loop: CASTLLEQRLTDTQYF.

V and J are TRBV20-1 and TRBJ2-3; TCRdb lists TRBD2, though no DNA is available to test this call. The germline gives CDR1 DFQATT, CDR2 SNEGSKA (reference sequence). This CDR3 is built from 15 residues. CDR3: CSASPIGRDFYTQYF.

This chain links TRBV19 with TRBJ2-7. Germline loops: CDR1 LNHDA, CDR2 SQIVND (reference sequence). The CDR3 runs to 12 residues. The CDR3: CASRGVTYEQYF.

V gene TRBV6-2 or TRBV6-3 combines with J gene TRBJ1-3; lacking DNA, the TRBD1 call made by TCRdb goes unchecked. The length of the CDR3 is 17 residues. Germline lookup yields CDR1 MNHEY and CDR2 SVGEGT. This CDR3 is CASSYFPGDGSGNTIYF.

V gene TRBV7-2 combines with J gene TRBJ2-4. CDR1 is SGHTA, CDR2 FQGNSA, per germline. This CDR3 has 17 amino acids. CDR3 protein: CASSLGPGSLAKNIQYF.

This rearrangement joins TRBV12-3 or TRBV12-4 to TRBJ2-1. The CDR3 consists of 13 residues. CDR3 amino acids: CASSLDNYNEQFF.

The gene calls are TRBV12-3 or TRBV12-4 and TRBJ2-5; the TCRdb D gene call, TRBD1, has no DNA to confirm it. The CDR3 extends over 15 amino acids. Here the CDR3 reads CASRGDRTDRETQYF.

V and J are TRBV30 and TRBJ2-4; TCRdb's D gene call, TRBD1, goes unchecked for lack of DNA. The CDR3 totals 15 residues. The germline gives CDR1 GTSNPN, CDR2 SVGIG (reference sequence). CDR3 sequence: CAWTASGPAKNIQYF. Full variable domain (rest looked up from reference TRBV30 and TRBJ2-4): SQTIHQWPATLVQPVGSPLSLECTVEGTSNPNLYWYRQAAGRGLQLLFYSVGIGQISSEVPQNLSASRPQDRQFILSSKKLLLSDSGFYLCAWTASGPAKNIQYFGAGTRLSVL.

The chain recombines TRBV7-9 with TRBJ2-1; the TRBD1 assignment by TCRdb is unverifiable without DNA. Germline assignment: CDR1 SEHNR and CDR2 FQNEAQ (reference sequence). The CDR3 loop spans 15 amino acids. This CDR3 is CASSLIRGVSNEQFF.

The chain combines TRBV12-5 with TRBJ2-1. From germline, CDR1 is LGHNT and CDR2 FRNRAP. CDR3 length equals 13 residues. CDR3 protein: CASGLIRDSEQFF.

The chain has TRBV12-5 and TRBJ2-1; TCRdb returns TRBD2, unconfirmable since there is no DNA. CDR1 and CDR2 from the germline V gene are LGHNT and FRNRAP. This CDR3 spans 17 amino acids. CDR3 region: CASGLAQTSGPGGEQFF.

The CDR3 spells CASRPTGAALYNSPLHF. The chain employs TRBV12-3 or TRBV12-4 and TRBJ1-6; the D call of TRBD1 rests on TCRdb alone, since no DNA is present to check it. The CDR3 covers 17 residues.

V gene TRBV4-2 combines with J gene TRBJ1-5; TCRdb gives TRBD1 as the D gene, but with no DNA this cannot be confirmed. The CDR3 consists of 14 residues. CDR1 and CDR2 from the germline V gene are LGHNA and YNFKEQ. The CDR3: CASSQDGSARPQHF.

The chain uses TRBV7-6 and TRBJ1-1; the D gene TCRdb calls, TRBD1, cannot be checked with no DNA. Germline assignment: CDR1 SGHVS and CDR2 FNYEAQ. There are 13 residues in the CDR3. The chain's CDR3 is CASSLTGVAEAFF.

The V gene is TRBV24-1, the J gene TRBJ2-1; TCRdb's D gene call, TRBD2, goes unchecked for lack of DNA. Germline assignment: CDR1 KGHDR and CDR2 SFDVKD. There are 15 residues in the CDR3. CDR3 loop: CATITSGARRNEQFF.

The chain links TRBV12-3 or TRBV12-4 to TRBJ2-7; no DNA is available, so the TRBD2 call from TCRdb remains unchecked. The CDR3 is 14 residues long. The CDR3 loop is CASSPGTRTYEQYF.

The J gene is TRBJ2-1, the V gene TRBV12-3 or TRBV12-4; the D call of TRBD2 rests on TCRdb alone, since no DNA is present to check it. CDR3 length equals 16 residues. The CDR3: CASSYRTRKILNEQFF.

The V call is TRBV29-1, the J call TRBJ2-3; TCRdb names TRBD1, which stays unverified in the absence of DNA. Germline values: CDR1 SQVTM, CDR2 ANQGSEA. The CDR3 is 14 residues long. CDR3 amino acids: CSARTFEGTDTQYF.

V gene TRBV5-1 combines with J gene TRBJ2-3; there is no DNA to check the TCRdb D call of TRBD1. The germline gives CDR1 SGHRS, CDR2 YFSETQ. The length of the CDR3 is 18 residues. This chain's CDR3 is CASSYAGTGGLGTDTQYF.